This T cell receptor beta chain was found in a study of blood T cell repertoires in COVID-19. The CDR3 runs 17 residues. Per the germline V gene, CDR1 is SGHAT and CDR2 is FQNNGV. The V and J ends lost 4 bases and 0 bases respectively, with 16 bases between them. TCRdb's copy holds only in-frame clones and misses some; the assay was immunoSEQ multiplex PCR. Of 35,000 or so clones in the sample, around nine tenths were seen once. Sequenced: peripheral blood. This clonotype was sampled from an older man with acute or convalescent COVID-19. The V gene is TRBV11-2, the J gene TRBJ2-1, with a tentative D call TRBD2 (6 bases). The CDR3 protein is CASSYRLPGSSYNEQFF. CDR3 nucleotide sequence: TGTGCCAGCAGCTATCGACTGCCCGGGAGCTCCTACAATGAGCAGTTCTTC. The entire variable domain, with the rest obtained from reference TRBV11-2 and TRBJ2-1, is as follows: EAGVAQSPRYKIIEKRQSVAFWCNPISGHATLYWYQQILGQGPKLLIQFQNNGVVDDSQLPKDRFSAERLKGVDSTLKIQPAKLEDSAVYLCASSYRLPGSSYNEQFFGPGTRLTVL.